The 5 T cell receptor beta chains below come from one sample, sequenced in a study of T cell responses to AZD1222 COVID-19 vaccine. TCRdb's table, derived via immunoSEQ multiplex PCR, lists solely in-frame clones and lacks some. The sample holds 100,000 to 150,000 clones, 88% seen once. Sequencing used peripheral blood, obtained on day 0 of AZD1222 vaccination. These receptors all stem from an adult in good health.

V and J are TRBV10-2 and TRBJ1-1; the D is unclear. CDR3 length: 14 residues. Per the germline V gene, CDR1 is WSHSY and CDR2 is SAAADI. V lost 7 bases to trimming and J lost 0 bases, with 12 bases between them. CDR3: CASTDPGVNTEAFF. CDR3 coding DNA: TGCGCCAGCACCGACCCTGGTGTGAACACTGAAGCTTTCTTT.

The J gene is TRBJ1-2, the V gene TRBV25-1, with D unresolved. Germline lookup yields CDR1 MGHDK and CDR2 SYGVNS. Deletions cut 3 bases from V and 2 bases from J, with 7 bases between. The CDR3 contains 13 residues. CDR3 DNA sequence: TGTGCCAGCAGTGAGGACGGGAACTATGGCTACACCTTC. It translates to CASSEDGNYGYTF.

The chain has TRBV6-5 and TRBJ1-1; D unclear. CDR3 length: 14 amino acids. Germline V gene data show CDR1 as MNHEY and CDR2 as SVGAGI. Deletions cut 5 bases from V and 3 bases from J, with 13 bases between. CDR3 bases: TGTGCCAGCAGTAGACGGATCGATTACACTGAAGCTTTCTTT. It yields the protein CASSRRIDYTEAFF.

CDR3 in amino acids: CASSLRYGNEKLFF. The CDR3 coding sequence is TGCGCCAGCAGCTTACGCTACGGAAATGAAAAACTGTTTTTT. This chain joins TRBV5-1 and TRBJ1-4; D call uncertain. CDR3 length equals 14 residues. CDR1 and CDR2 from the germline V gene are SGHRS and YFSETQ. Trimming took off 2 bases at V and 5 bases at J, with 10 bases between the two ends.

In nucleotides, the CDR3 is TGTGCCACCAGTGATTTTAACGGGACAGGTGAGAGAGATCAGCCCCAGCATTTT. Encoded protein: CATSDFNGTGERDQPQHF. The chain uses TRBV24-1 and TRBJ1-5, with 8 nucleotides matching TRBD1. V shed 1 base, J shed 5 bases, and the junction held 12 bases outside the gene matches. Germline lookup yields CDR1 KGHDR and CDR2 SFDVKD. The CDR3 has 18 residues.